The entry below gives a single TCR beta chain sequence along with its context. This may be a read error: a much more frequent sequence differs by one nucleotide. Repertoires were generated with immunoSEQ multiplex PCR, while TCRdb's copy carries only in-frame clones and drops some. The sample yields about 15,000 clones, about 30% seen once. This record comes from a study of graft-versus-host responses after intestinal transplantation. CDR3 size: 14 residues. Germline values: CDR1 SQVTM, CDR2 ANQGSEA. Study-wide results and caveats: High graft-versus-host to host-versus-graft T cell clonal ratios marked allografts of patients with graft-donor macrochimerism. GvH clones surfaced in recipient marrow, some emerging earlier in ileum or blood. Early declines in HvG clones that occurred post-transplant were associated with peak circulating GvH clone levels.

The receptor's source is a human patient who received an intestinal transplant. This material consisted of alloreactive CD4+ T cells from a mixed lymphocyte reaction culture, taken before intestinal transplant. Subset here: CFSE-low proliferating T cells sorted from roughly six-day pre-transplant mixed lymphocyte reaction (GvH or HvG direction). This chain joins TRBV29-1 and TRBJ2-1; perhaps D is TRBD1 or TRBD2 (6 bases each). The CDR3: CVSWTGGGATEQFF. CDR3 in DNA: TGCGTATCCTGGACCGGGGGCGGGGCAACTGAGCAGTTCTTC.